The clone carrying this TCR beta chain was picked up a small number of times. UMIs and a universal primer site were added when TCR cDNA was made by 5'RACE template switching. TCRdb redid the calling of the 5' RACE reads with MiXCR, one entry per CDR3 protein. The sample holds about 45,000 distinct CDR3 sequences, roughly 7% seen once. The CDR3 length is 13 residues. Looked up from germline, CDR1 is LGHNA and CDR2 is YSLEER. V was shortened by 3 bases and J by 8 bases, with 10 bases between the two germline ends. This entry is derived from a study of T cells after yellow fever vaccination. Study findings and constraints: Weaker in magnitude, the secondary response showed a faster peak on day 5 versus 15. Most primary-vaccination clones reappeared after the booster (more than 95% CD4, about 88% CD8).

The source is a man in his thirties or forties who received the YFV17D yellow fever vaccine. The sample here was CD8+ T cells not binding an NS4B(214-222) dextramer, sorted from PBMCs, taken 45 days after the yellow fever booster vaccination. The chain recombines TRBV4-3 with TRBJ2-2; D not certain. Written as DNA, the CDR3 is TGCGCCAGCAGCCACCCCGGACGAGGGGAGCTGTTTTTT. Translated: CASSHPGRGELFF.